Below are 10 T cell receptor beta chains sequenced from a single sample in a study of tumor-infiltrating lymphocytes in oesophageal squamous cell carcinoma. TCRdb re-analysed the PCR reads in MiXCR, keeping a single row per CDR3 protein. Altogether 10,000 to 15,000 distinct CDR3 sequences are present, 55% to 60% being singletons, with the ten largest covering roughly 32%. The specimen was esophageal tumor tissue. Every receptor here comes from a female donor with esophageal squamous cell carcinoma.

The V and J genes are TRBV6-2 or TRBV6-3 and TRBJ2-5, with D possibly being TRBD2 (7 bases). Germline CDR1 and CDR2: MNHEY and SVGEGT. Trimming pared 0 bases from V and 3 bases from J, leaving 17 bases between. The CDR3 loop spans 17 amino acids. DNA of the CDR3: TGTGCCAGCAGTTACTCAGGGGGGAGGGCCGGGAAAGAGACCCAGTACTTC. It specifies CASSYSGGRAGKETQYF.

This clonotype is labeled medium-sized. The chain recombines TRBV7-9 with TRBJ2-5, with a weak D call TRBD2 (5 bases). CDR3 length: 16 amino acids. V was pared by 1 base and J by 4 bases, with 16 bases between. The germline V gene encodes CDR1 SEHNR and CDR2 FQNEAQ (reference sequence). The CDR3 DNA reads TGTGCCAGCAGCTTAGTATCGACTACAGCCGGAGAGACCCAGTACTTC. This translates into CASSLVSTTAGETQYF.

The rearrangement uses TRBV4-2 and TRBJ1-6, with D possibly matching TRBD1 (5 bases). V was pared by 2 bases and J by 6 bases, with 11 bases between. Looked up from germline, CDR1 is LGHNA and CDR2 is YNFKEQ. This CDR3 comprises 15 residues. The CDR3 DNA sequence: TGTGCCAGCAGCCAAACCGGGACGGCTAATTCACCCCTCCACTTT. This codes for CASSQTGTANSPLHF.

The chain joins TRBV7-2 to TRBJ2-5; 8 bases align to TRBD2. The end of the DNA aligns better with TRBJ2-1, so the J call may be wrong. This CDR3 spans 15 amino acids. CDR1 is SGHTA, CDR2 FQGNSA, per germline. The CDR3 DNA sequence: TGTGCCAGCAGCTTCTTTAGCGGGACCTACAATGAGCAGTTCTTC. The encoded protein is CASSFFSGTYNEQFF.

Turning to this clonotype: No conserved phenylalanine or tryptophan is present at the end of the CDR3, so a read error is the likely explanation. It is unclear where the CDR3 begins or ends on the DNA, so no DNA is shown, and the CDR3 is as TCRdb lists it. The chain recombines TRBV28 with TRBJ2-7; TRBD1 is the table's D call and was not checked against the DNA. The CDR3 spans 16 residues, counting both ends. Germline V gene data show CDR1 as MDHEN and CDR2 as SYDVKM. CDR3 sequence reads: CASSLPSELGGYTFGS.

This rearrangement joins TRBV6-2 or TRBV6-3 to TRBJ1-1, with 8 bases that match TRBD1. This CDR3 has 15 residues. The trim removed 6 bases at V and 1 base at J, leaving 7 bases unmatched. Germline assignment: CDR1 MNHEY and CDR2 SVGEGT. Written as DNA, the CDR3 is TGTGCCAGCAGGATCACAGGGGGGTCGAACACTGAAGCTTTCTTT. This sequence encodes CASRITGGSNTEAFF.

The CDR3 DNA reads TGTGCCAGCAGCCGTACGGGACTAGGCACAGATACGCAGTATTTT. Its translation: CASSRTGLGTDTQYF. This chain uses TRBV7-2 with TRBJ2-3; TRBD2 matches at 8 bases. This CDR3 contains 15 residues. Germline loops: CDR1 SGHTA, CDR2 FQGNSA. The V segment lost 5 bases and the J segment 1 base; nucleotides outside the gene matches: 5.

As concerns this clonotype: This CDR3 fails to terminate in the conserved phenylalanine or tryptophan, so it likely reflects a read error. The gene calls are TRBV11-2 and TRBJ2-1; the D gene is possibly TRBD2 (6 bases). The DNA end favors TRBJ2-5, so the J call may be wrong. The CDR3 loop spans 14 amino acids. Germline CDR1 SGHAT, CDR2 FQNNGV. For the CDR3, the DNA is TGTGCCAGCAGCTTAGCGGGAGTGAGTAAGACCCAGTACCTC. Translation: CASSLAGVSKTQYL.

By its share, this clonotype is medium-sized (0.01 to 0.1%). The chain employs TRBV12-3 or TRBV12-4 and TRBJ2-3; weak D call: TRBD1 (5 bases). Trimming removed 8 bases at V and 2 bases at J, with 11 bases between. This CDR3 contains 13 residues. The CDR3: CASRKGYTDTQYF. DNA for the CDR3: TGTGCCAGCCGGAAGGGGTACACAGATACGCAGTATTTT.

This clonotype has ten or more counts. This chain connects TRBV6-1 to TRBJ2-5; 12 bases map to TRBD2. The J segment lost 11 bases and the V segment lost 6 bases, leaving 13 bases of the junction unmatched. This CDR3 has 15 amino acids. In germline, CDR1 is MNHNS, CDR2 SASEGT. CDR3: CASSGKTSGSREQYF. DNA for the CDR3: TGTGCCAGCAGCGGTAAGACTAGCGGGAGTAGGGAGCAGTACTTC.